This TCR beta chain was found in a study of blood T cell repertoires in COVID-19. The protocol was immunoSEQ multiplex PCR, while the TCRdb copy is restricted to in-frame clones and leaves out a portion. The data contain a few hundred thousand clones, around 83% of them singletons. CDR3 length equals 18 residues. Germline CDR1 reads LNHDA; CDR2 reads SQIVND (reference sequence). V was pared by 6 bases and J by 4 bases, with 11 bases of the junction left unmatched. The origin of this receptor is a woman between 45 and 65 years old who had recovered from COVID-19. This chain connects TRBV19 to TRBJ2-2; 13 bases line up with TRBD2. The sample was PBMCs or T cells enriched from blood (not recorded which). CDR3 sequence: CASSQSLAGGPVTGELFF. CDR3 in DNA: TGTGCCAGTAGCCAATCACTAGCGGGAGGGCCGGTCACCGGGGAGCTGTTTTTT.